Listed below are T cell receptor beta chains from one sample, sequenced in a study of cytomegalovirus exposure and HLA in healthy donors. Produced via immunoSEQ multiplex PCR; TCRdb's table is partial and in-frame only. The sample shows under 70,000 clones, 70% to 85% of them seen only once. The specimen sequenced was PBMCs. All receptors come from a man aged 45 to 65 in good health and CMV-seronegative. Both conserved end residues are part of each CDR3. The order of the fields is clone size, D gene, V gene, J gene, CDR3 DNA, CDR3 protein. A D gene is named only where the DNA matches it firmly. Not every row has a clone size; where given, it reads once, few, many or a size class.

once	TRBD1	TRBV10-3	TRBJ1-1	TGTGCCATCAGCCAGACAGGGGGTTATGGTGAAGCTTTCTTT	CAISQTGGYGEAFF
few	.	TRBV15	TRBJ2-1	TGTGCCACCAGCGCCCAAGCGGACGTAAACAATGAGCAGTTCTTC	CATSAQADVNNEQFF
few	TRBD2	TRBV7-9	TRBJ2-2	TGTGCCAGCAGCTTAGGGGGTAGGGGAGGGGACACCGGGGAGCTGTTTTTT	CASSLGGRGGDTGELFF
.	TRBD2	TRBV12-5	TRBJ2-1	TGTGCTAGTGGCAAAGGTGGGCTAGCGGGACCATACAATGAGCAGTTCTTC	CASGKGGLAGPYNEQFF
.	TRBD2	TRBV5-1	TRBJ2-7	TGCGCCAGCAGCTGGACTAGCGGGGTTTACGAGCAGTACTTC	CASSWTSGVYEQYF
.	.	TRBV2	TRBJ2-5	TGTGCCAGCAATGCGGCAGCCAATCAAGAGACCCAGTACTTC	CASNAAANQETQYF
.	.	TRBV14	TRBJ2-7	TGTGCCAGCAGCCCGGCACGGGCCTACGAGCAGTACTTC	CASSPARAYEQYF
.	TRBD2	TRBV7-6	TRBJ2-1	TGTGCCAGCAGCTTAGCTGGGGAAGCGGGGGGATACAATGAGCAGTTCTTC	CASSLAGEAGGYNEQFF
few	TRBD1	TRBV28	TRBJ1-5	TGTGCCAGCAGTTTAGGACAGGGCAGCAATCAGCCCCAGCATTTT	CASSLGQGSNQPQHF
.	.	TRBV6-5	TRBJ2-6	TGTGCCAGCAGTTACTCGGGGGGGCTGGACGTCCTGACTTTC	CASSYSGGLDVLTF
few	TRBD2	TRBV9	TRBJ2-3	TGTGCCAGCAGCGTAAATTGGGCGGGGGGTGAGGAAGATACGCAGTATTTT	CASSVNWAGGEEDTQYF
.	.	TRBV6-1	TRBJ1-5	TGTGCCAGCAGTGGGGGGGGTCAGCCCCAGCATTTT	CASSGGGQPQHF
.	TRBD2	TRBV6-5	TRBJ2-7	TGTGCCAGCAACGCCGGGACTAGTGTTTACGAGCAGTACTTC	CASNAGTSVYEQYF
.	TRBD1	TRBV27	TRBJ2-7	TGTGCCAGCAGTTTGGTGAAACAGGGGGCTTACGAGCAGTACTTC	CASSLVKQGAYEQYF
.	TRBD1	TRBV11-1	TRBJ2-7	TGTGCCAGCAGCTTCGGACAGGGGAACGAGCAGTACTTC	CASSFGQGNEQYF
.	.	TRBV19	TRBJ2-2	TGTGCCAGTAGTATCCCCCTTTTGGAGCTGTTTTTT	CASSIPLLELFF
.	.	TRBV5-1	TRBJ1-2	TGCGCCAGCAGCCAAGGGCAGGGTGGGGAAGGCTACACCTTC	CASSQGQGGEGYTF
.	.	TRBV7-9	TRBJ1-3	TGTGCCAGCAGCTCCAGGGTGCGGGGAAACACCATATATTTT	CASSSRVRGNTIYF
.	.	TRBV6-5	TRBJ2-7	TGTGCCAGCAGCCGAACGCTAGCGTCCTACGAGCAGTACTTC	CASSRTLASYEQYF
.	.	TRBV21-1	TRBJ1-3	TGTGCCAGCAGCAGAATTCTCCAGGACTCTGGAAACACCATATATTTT	CASSRILQDSGNTIYF
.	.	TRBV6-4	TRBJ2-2	TGTGCCAGCAGTGACTCTAGCACCGGGGAGCTGTTTTTT	CASSDSSTGELFF
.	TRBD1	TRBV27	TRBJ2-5	TGTGCCAGCAGTTCCTCGACAGGGGTCGAAGAGACCCAGTACTTC	CASSSSTGVEETQYF
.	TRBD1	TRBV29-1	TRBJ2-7	TGCAGCGGCCTCGGGACAGGGGGGTACGAGCAGTACTTC	CSGLGTGGYEQYF